Ten or more counts support the clone carrying this T cell receptor beta chain. Its antigen is as yet unknown. The CDR3 runs to 12 residues. Germline V CDR1 and CDR2: GTSNPN, SVGIG (reference sequence). Trimming took 3 bases from V and 5 from J, leaving 10 bases between them. Every diagnosis used clinical symptoms, serum thyroxine and TRAb, thyroid ultrasound and orbital computed tomography. Amplified TCR beta CDR3 regions derived from RNA transcripts. Initially, a first-round RT-PCR of the TCR CDR3 employed the HTBI primer set. Each CDR3 protein gets one entry after TCRdb re-called the multiplex PCR reads with MiXCR. The repertoire holds 540,000 or so distinct CDR3 sequences, with 40% to 55% as singletons. The entry originates in a study of T cells in Graves' hyperthyroidism and ophthalmopathy. General study results and limits: Ophthalmopathy was predicted by the model a median of roughly 6.6 months ahead of onset.

What was sequenced was peripheral blood or thyroid tissue (not recorded which). The rearrangement joins TRBV30 to TRBJ1-1; maybe TRBD1 (5 bases). This receptor was obtained from an adult woman with Graves' disease, either hyperthyroidism or ophthalmopathy (not recorded which). This CDR3 reads CAWSRRQTEAFF. Here the CDR3 DNA reads TGTGCCTGGAGCCGAAGACAGACTGAAGCTTTCTTT. Full variable domain (outside the CDR3, taken from reference TRBV30 and TRBJ1-1): SQTIHQWPATLVQPVGSPLSLECTVEGTSNPNLYWYRQAAGRGLQLLFYSVGIGQISSEVPQNLSASRPQDRQFILSSKKLLLSDSGFYLCAWSRRQTEAFFGQGTRLTVV.